Listed below are T cell receptor beta chains from one sample, sequenced in a study of blood T cells in healthy people across ages. TCRdb reprocessed the 5' RACE reads via MiXCR and lists one record per CDR3 protein. The data show approximately 1,100,000 distinct CDR3 sequences, 45% seen once. The sample comprised blood. These receptor sequences come from a woman in her sixties or seventies in good health. Both conserved end residues are part of each CDR3. D genes are given only for firm matches. Not all rows give a size; the values are once, few, many and, for expanded clones, a class.

v_gene	d_gene	j_gene	abundance	CDR3aa	CDR3nt
TRBV27	-	TRBJ2-5	few	CASSLLDGQETQYF	TGTGCCAGCAGTTTACTTGACGGACAAGAGACCCAGTACTTC
TRBV20-1	-	TRBJ2-5	-	CSARTDVGYQETQYF	TGCAGTGCCCGGACCGATGTGGGCTACCAAGAGACCCAGTACTTC
TRBV7-2	TRBD2	TRBJ2-5	-	CAGSLAGVLDEQYF	TGTGCCGGCAGCTTAGCGGGGGTCTTGGATGAGCAGTACTTC
TRBV9	-	TRBJ2-5	-	CASSVVSREQYF	TGTGCCAGCAGCGTAGTAAGTCGTGAGCAGTACTTC
TRBV4-2	TRBD1	TRBJ2-6	few	CASSQDTGTGPSSGANVLTF	TGTGCCAGCAGCCAAGACACCGGGACAGGCCCGAGCTCTGGGGCCAACGTCCTGACTTTC
TRBV25-1	TRBD1	TRBJ1-1	-	CASEQGEALNTEAFF	TGTGCCAGCGAACAGGGGGAGGCTTTGAACACTGAAGCTTTCTTT
TRBV5-1	-	TRBJ2-7	-	CASSLSVQSYNEQYF	TGCGCCAGCAGCTTGTCGGTTCAGTCCTACAATGAGCAGTACTTC
TRBV20-1	TRBD2	TRBJ2-3	-	CSAPPTSGLTDTQYF	TGCAGTGCGCCGCCGACTAGCGGGTTGACAGATACGCAGTATTTT
TRBV27	TRBD2	TRBJ2-7	-	CASSSSGRFYEQYF	TGTGCCAGCAGTTCTAGCGGGAGGTTCTACGAGCAGTACTTC
TRBV10-2	TRBD2	TRBJ2-1	-	CASSLLAGPSSYNEQFF	TGCGCCAGCAGTCTACTAGCGGGCCCTAGCTCCTACAATGAGCAGTTCTTC
TRBV9	TRBD1	TRBJ2-3	few	CASSVALGQGGNTQYF	TGTGCCAGCAGCGTAGCTTTGGGACAGGGGGGAAATACGCAGTATTTT
TRBV20-1	-	TRBJ2-7	-	CGAVRATYEQYF	TGCGGTGCAGTCCGGGCCACCTACGAGCAGTACTTC
TRBV29-1	TRBD1	TRBJ1-4	-	CSVAGGPMNEKLFF	TGCAGCGTCGCAGGGGGGCCTATGAATGAAAAACTGTTTTTT
TRBV12-3/TRBV12-4	-	TRBJ1-1	few	CASSPLREAFF	TGTGCCAGCAGTCCTCTGCGGGAAGCTTTCTTT
TRBV20-1	TRBD1	TRBJ1-5	-	CSALSSTGGHQPQHF	TGCAGTGCCCTAAGCTCTACAGGGGGCCATCAGCCCCAGCATTTT
TRBV6-6	TRBD1	TRBJ1-2	-	CASSYLGQPGYTF	TGTGCCAGCAGTTACTTGGGACAGCCCGGCTACACCTTC
TRBV15	TRBD2	TRBJ2-1	few	CATSIFAGAYNEQFF	TGTGCCACCAGCATTTTTGCGGGGGCCTACAATGAGCAGTTCTTC
TRBV29-1	-	TRBJ2-1	-	CSVASPRQFF	TGCAGCGTTGCATCTCCACGGCAGTTCTTC
TRBV6-6	TRBD1	TRBJ2-3	-	CASMEGTVTDTQYF	TGTGCCAGCATGGAAGGGACAGTCACAGATACGCAGTATTTT
TRBV28	TRBD1	TRBJ1-5	few	CASIEQQGAQPQHF	TGTGCCAGCATTGAGCAACAGGGGGCTCAGCCCCAGCATTTT
TRBV5-1	-	TRBJ2-1	-	CASSLRQDSYNEQFF	TGCGCCAGCAGCTTGAGGCAGGACTCCTACAATGAGCAGTTCTTC
TRBV5-1	TRBD2	TRBJ2-7	few	CASSLHLAADEQYF	TGCGCCAGCAGCTTACACCTAGCGGCCGACGAGCAGTACTTC
TRBV27	-	TRBJ1-1	-	CASSLGGVDTEAFF	TGTGCCAGCAGTTTGGGTGGTGTGGACACTGAAGCTTTCTTT
TRBV29-1	TRBD1	TRBJ2-2	-	CSVVGTVTNTGELFF	TGCAGCGTTGTGGGGACAGTGACTAACACCGGGGAGCTGTTTTTT
TRBV4-1	-	TRBJ2-7	-	CASSQAPFDEQYF	TGCGCCAGCAGCCAAGCCCCCTTCGACGAGCAGTACTTC
TRBV7-8	TRBD2	TRBJ2-7	few	CASSFGPSGASVPLEYEQYF	TGTGCCAGCAGCTTCGGCCCTAGCGGGGCGAGCGTCCCCCTGGAATACGAGCAGTACTTC
TRBV4-1	TRBD2	TRBJ2-1	few	CASSHRTSGAYNEQFF	TGCGCCAGCAGCCATCGGACTAGCGGAGCTTACAATGAGCAGTTCTTC
TRBV9	TRBD1	TRBJ2-1	-	CASSQGRGPYNEQFF	TGTGCCAGCAGCCAAGGCAGGGGGCCTTACAATGAGCAGTTCTTC
TRBV6-6	-	TRBJ2-7	many	CASSYSRSAGKVHEQYF	TGTGCCAGCAGTTACTCGCGTTCCGCAGGGAAGGTCCACGAGCAGTACTTC
TRBV9	TRBD1	TRBJ2-5	-	CASSWGQDRETQYF	TGTGCCAGCAGCTGGGGACAGGACCGAGAGACCCAGTACTTC
TRBV29-1	-	TRBJ2-5	many	CSVEDRMQETQYF	TGCAGCGTTGAAGATCGGATGCAAGAGACCCAGTACTTC
TRBV11-3	-	TRBJ2-1	-	CASSFSTTGGDEQFF	TGTGCCAGCAGCTTTTCTACGACAGGCGGAGATGAGCAGTTCTTC
TRBV14	-	TRBJ2-7	-	CASSIGPASYEQYF	TGTGCCAGCAGTATAGGCCCGGCCTCCTACGAGCAGTACTTC
TRBV20-1	-	TRBJ2-5	few	CSARDRPTQQETQYF	TGCAGTGCTAGAGATCGGCCTACTCAACAAGAGACCCAGTACTTC
TRBV15	-	TRBJ2-6	few	CATSIQARSGANVLTF	TGTGCCACCAGCATACAGGCCCGCTCTGGGGCCAACGTCCTGACTTTC
TRBV29-1	TRBD1	TRBJ2-7	-	CSASSGTGPYNEQYF	TGCAGCGCATCTTCCGGGACAGGGCCCTACAATGAGCAGTACTTC
TRBV6-2/TRBV6-3	-	TRBJ2-7	-	CASIPRQTSYEQYF	TGTGCCAGCATCCCCAGACAGACGTCCTACGAGCAGTACTTC
TRBV20-1	-	TRBJ1-2	-	CSARDGGNAGYTF	TGCAGTGCTAGAGACGGGGGTAACGCTGGCTACACCTTC
TRBV20-1	TRBD2	TRBJ2-7	-	CSADNEMAGGPSREQYF	TGCAGTGCGGATAATGAGATGGCGGGAGGGCCGTCCCGCGAGCAGTACTTC
TRBV29-1	TRBD2	TRBJ2-3	few	CSVGVAGVRTDTQYF	TGCAGCGTTGGGGTAGCGGGCGTCAGGACAGATACGCAGTATTTT
TRBV7-3	TRBD2	TRBJ2-5	-	CASSLTLAAPETQYF	TGTGCCAGCAGCTTAACACTAGCGGCCCCAGAGACCCAGTACTTC
TRBV6-1	-	TRBJ2-1	few	CASSAGGSYNEQFF	TGTGCCAGCAGTGCCGGGGGCTCCTACAATGAGCAGTTCTTC
TRBV20-1	-	TRBJ2-7	many	CSASPGTRYEQYF	TGCAGTGCTAGTCCAGGAACCCGCTACGAGCAGTACTTC
TRBV6-2/TRBV6-3	TRBD2	TRBJ2-5	few	CASSRGLAGGTQYF	TGTGCCAGCAGCCGCGGACTAGCGGGAGGGACCCAGTACTTC
TRBV5-6	-	TRBJ1-5	-	CACQAPGQPQHF	TGTGCCTGTCAAGCCCCGGGTCAGCCCCAGCATTTT
TRBV12-3/TRBV12-4	-	TRBJ2-5	-	CASSLWSTVAQETQYF	TGTGCCAGCAGTTTATGGTCGACAGTGGCCCAAGAGACCCAGTACTTC
TRBV2	-	TRBJ2-5	few	CASTTLRETQYF	TGTGCCAGCACCACCTTGAGGGAGACCCAGTACTTC
TRBV7-9	-	TRBJ1-1	-	CASSLTQTATTEAFF	TGTGCCAGCAGCCTAACCCAGACAGCGACCACTGAAGCTTTCTTT
TRBV9	TRBD2	TRBJ2-7	-	CASSVGSGSLIYEQYF	TGTGCCAGCAGCGTAGGGAGCGGGAGTTTGATCTACGAGCAGTACTTC
TRBV20-1	-	TRBJ2-5	-	CSGLSGRVQETQYF	TGCAGTGGTCTCTCGGGTCGTGTTCAAGAGACCCAGTACTTC
TRBV29-1	-	TRBJ2-3	-	CSVEPTDTQYF	TGCAGCGTTGAGCCTACAGATACGCAGTATTTT